A selection of T cell receptor beta chains follows, all from one sample in a study of T cell responses to AZD1222 COVID-19 vaccine. Sequenced by immunoSEQ multiplex PCR; TCRdb stores in-frame clones only, minus some. The table records 140,000 to 150,000 clones, around 91% of them present only once. The source material was peripheral blood, sampled on day 0 of AZD1222 vaccination. All receptors come from an adult in good health. The CDR3 runs from the conserved cysteine through the conserved F or W. Each record gives: clone size, J gene, V gene, D gene, CDR3 protein, CDR3 DNA. The D gene is left open where the match is weak. Part of the rows lack a size; the others show once, few, many or a class for expanded clones.

few TRBJ2-7 TRBV2 NA CASSANYEQYF TGTGCCAGCAGCGCTAACTACGAGCAGTACTTC
NA TRBJ1-4 TRBV6-5 TRBD1 CASSLNRGLGEKLFF TGTGCCAGCAGTCTAAACAGGGGCCTCGGTGAAAAACTGTTTTTT
NA TRBJ2-2 TRBV27 TRBD2 CASSSGLVVGELFF TGTGCCAGCAGTTCGGGACTAGTCGTCGGGGAGCTGTTTTTT
NA TRBJ2-2 TRBV7-2 NA CASSPGQNTGELFF TGTGCCAGCAGCCCAGGACAGAACACCGGGGAGCTGTTTTTT
NA TRBJ2-7 TRBV18 TRBD2 CASSGLASYEQYF TGTGCCAGCTCTGGACTAGCGTCCTACGAGCAGTACTTC
NA TRBJ2-5 TRBV29-1 NA CSVDGWETQYF TGCAGCGTTGACGGTTGGGAGACCCAGTACTTC
NA TRBJ1-6 TRBV6-6 TRBD1 CASSLSGQGGSPLHF TGTGCCAGCAGCCTAAGCGGACAGGGTGGTTCACCCCTCCACTTT
NA TRBJ1-1 TRBV5-1 NA CASSLSGYTEAFF TGCGCCAGCAGCTTATCGGGGTATACTGAAGCTTTCTTT
NA TRBJ1-5 TRBV7-6 NA CASSLDAGQPQHF TGTGCCAGCAGCTTAGATGCCGGTCAGCCCCAGCATTTT
NA TRBJ1-4 TRBV23-1 NA CASSNTAGIRTNEKLFF TGCGCCAGCAGTAACACAGCAGGGATTAGGACTAATGAAAAACTGTTTTTT
NA TRBJ1-1 TRBV28 NA CASSPRTVNTEAFF TGTGCCAGCAGTCCCAGGACAGTGAACACTGAAGCTTTCTTT
NA TRBJ2-7 TRBV2 TRBD1 CASSELMTGVLYEQYF TGTGCCAGCAGTGAATTGATGACAGGGGTTCTCTACGAGCAGTACTTC
NA TRBJ2-5 TRBV7-9 NA CATGGQPQGETQYF TGTGCCACCGGGGGACAGCCTCAGGGGGAGACCCAGTACTTC
NA TRBJ1-5 TRBV28 NA CASRRLPNQPQHF TGTGCCAGCAGACGCCTTCCCAATCAGCCCCAGCATTTT
NA TRBJ2-1 TRBV28 NA CASRIGASLVSNEQFF TGTGCCAGCAGAATAGGCGCCTCACTAGTGAGCAATGAGCAGTTCTTC
NA TRBJ1-5 TRBV27 TRBD1 CASSLYYGGPGGPQHF TGTGCCAGCAGTTTATATTACGGCGGCCCAGGGGGGCCCCAGCATTTT
NA TRBJ1-5 TRBV6-5 NA CASRSYSNQPQHF TGTGCCAGCAGATCCTATAGCAATCAGCCCCAGCATTTT
NA TRBJ1-5 TRBV7-9 TRBD1 CASSPGGGQPQHF TGTGCCAGCAGCCCAGGGGGCGGGCAGCCCCAGCATTTT
NA TRBJ2-7 TRBV27 TRBD1 CASSLEQGNDEQYF TGTGCCAGCAGTTTAGAACAGGGGAACGACGAGCAGTACTTC
NA TRBJ1-1 TRBV3-1/TRBV3-2 NA CASSQGGVNTEAFF TGTGCCAGCAGCCAAGGTGGGGTTAACACTGAAGCTTTCTTT
NA TRBJ1-2 TRBV5-1 NA CASRLGTMLYGYTF TGCGCCAGCAGGCTCGGGACAATGCTCTATGGCTACACCTTC
NA TRBJ1-3 TRBV19 NA CASSLTLVSGNTIYF TGTGCCAGTAGTCTCACACTGGTCTCTGGAAACACCATATATTTT
NA TRBJ2-6 TRBV6-5 NA CASRPQGSGANVLTF TGTGCCAGCAGGCCTCAGGGATCCGGGGCCAACGTCCTGACTTTC
NA TRBJ2-1 TRBV27 TRBD2 CATGTSGASYNEQFF TGTGCCACCGGGACTAGCGGGGCCTCCTACAATGAGCAGTTCTTC
NA TRBJ2-3 TRBV5-1 NA CASSLAGATDTQYF TGCGCCAGCAGCTTGGCCGGGGCCACAGATACGCAGTATTTT
NA TRBJ1-2 TRBV5-5 TRBD1 CASSLDRGSGYTF TGTGCCAGCAGCTTGGACAGGGGATCTGGCTACACCTTC
NA TRBJ2-3 TRBV5-1 NA CASSSARPRPSTDTQYF TGCGCCAGCAGCTCCGCGAGACCACGGCCTAGCACAGATACGCAGTATTTT
NA TRBJ1-5 TRBV5-6 NA CASSRNGQRLLNQPQHF TGTGCCAGCAGCAGGAACGGACAGAGGCTACTCAATCAGCCCCAGCATTTT
NA TRBJ2-7 TRBV2 NA CASSELSYEQYF TGTGCCAGCAGCGAGCTCTCCTACGAGCAGTACTTC
NA TRBJ1-4 TRBV5-1 NA CASSLGASGKLFF TGCGCCAGCAGCTTGGGGGCCAGTGGAAAACTGTTTTTT